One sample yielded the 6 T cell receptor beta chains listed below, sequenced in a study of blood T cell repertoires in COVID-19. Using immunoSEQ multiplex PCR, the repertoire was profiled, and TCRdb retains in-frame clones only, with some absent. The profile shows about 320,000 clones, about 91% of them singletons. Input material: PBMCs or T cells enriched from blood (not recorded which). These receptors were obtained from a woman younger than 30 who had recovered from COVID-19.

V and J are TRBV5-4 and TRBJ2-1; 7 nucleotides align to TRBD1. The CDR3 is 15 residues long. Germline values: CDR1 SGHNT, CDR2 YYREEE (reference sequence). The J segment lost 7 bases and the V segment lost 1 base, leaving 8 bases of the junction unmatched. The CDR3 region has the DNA TGTGCCAGCAGCTTGCAGAGGGGGCCAGGGAATGAGCAGTTCTTC. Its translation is CASSLQRGPGNEQFF.

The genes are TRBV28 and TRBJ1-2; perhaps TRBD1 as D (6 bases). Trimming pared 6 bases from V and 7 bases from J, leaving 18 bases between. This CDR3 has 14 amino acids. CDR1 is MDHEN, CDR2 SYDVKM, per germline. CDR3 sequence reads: CASSARGGIIGYTF. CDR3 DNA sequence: TGTGCCAGCAGCGCCCGGGGGGGCATTATTGGCTACACCTTC.

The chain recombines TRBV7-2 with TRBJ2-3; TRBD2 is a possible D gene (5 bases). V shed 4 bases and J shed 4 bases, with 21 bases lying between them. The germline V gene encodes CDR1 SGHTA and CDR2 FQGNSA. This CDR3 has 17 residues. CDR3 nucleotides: TGTGCCAGCAGCTCTCACACCGCGGGCCTACGCTCAGATACGCAGTATTTT. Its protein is CASSSHTAGLRSDTQYF.

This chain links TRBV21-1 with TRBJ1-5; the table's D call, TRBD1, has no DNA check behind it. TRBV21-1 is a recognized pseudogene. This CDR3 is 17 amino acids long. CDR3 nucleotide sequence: TGTGCCAGCAGCAAAGTTCGCAGTACAGGCTGCAATCAGCCCCAGCATTTT. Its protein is CASSKVRSTGCNQPQHF.

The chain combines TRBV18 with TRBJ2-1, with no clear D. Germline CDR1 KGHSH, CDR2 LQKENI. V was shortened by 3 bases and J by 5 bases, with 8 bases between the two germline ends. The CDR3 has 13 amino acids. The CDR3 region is CASSPSPNNEQFF. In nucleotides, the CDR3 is TGTGCCAGCTCACCCAGTCCGAACAATGAGCAGTTCTTC.

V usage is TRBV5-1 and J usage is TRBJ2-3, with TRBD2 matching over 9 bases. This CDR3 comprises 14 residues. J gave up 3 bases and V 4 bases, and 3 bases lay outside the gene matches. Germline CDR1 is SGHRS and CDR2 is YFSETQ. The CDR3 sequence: CASSLAGQTDTQYF. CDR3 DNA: TGCGCCAGCAGCCTAGCGGGGCAAACAGATACGCAGTATTTT. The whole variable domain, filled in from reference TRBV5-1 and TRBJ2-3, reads KAGVTQTPRYLIKTRGQQVTLSCSPISGHRSVSWYQQTPGQGLQFLFEYFSETQRNKGNFPGRFSGRQFSNSRSEMNVSTLELGDSALYLCASSLAGQTDTQYFGPGTRLTVL.